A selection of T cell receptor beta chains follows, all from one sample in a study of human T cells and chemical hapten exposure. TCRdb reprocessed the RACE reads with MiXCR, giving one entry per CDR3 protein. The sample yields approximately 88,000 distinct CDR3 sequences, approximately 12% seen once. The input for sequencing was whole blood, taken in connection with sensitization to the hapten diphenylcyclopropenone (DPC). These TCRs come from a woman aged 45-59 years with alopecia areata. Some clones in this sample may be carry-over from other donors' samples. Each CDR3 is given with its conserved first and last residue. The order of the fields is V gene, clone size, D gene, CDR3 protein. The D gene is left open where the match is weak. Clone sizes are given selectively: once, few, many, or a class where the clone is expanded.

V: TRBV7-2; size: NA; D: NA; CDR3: CASSLAAGDAYEQYF
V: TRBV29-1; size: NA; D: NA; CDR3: CSVAVSSSGELFF
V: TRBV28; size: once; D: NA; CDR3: CASSPNTGGNDEQYF
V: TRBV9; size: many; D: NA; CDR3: CASSSRGATNEKLFF
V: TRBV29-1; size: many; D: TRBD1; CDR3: CSVRFKTGVADTQYF
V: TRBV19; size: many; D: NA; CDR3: CASSPPAGSGGANVLTF
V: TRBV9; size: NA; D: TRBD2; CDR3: CASSVGASGRGEQFF
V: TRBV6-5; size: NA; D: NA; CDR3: CASSYIGLGVTREQFF
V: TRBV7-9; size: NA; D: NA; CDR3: CASSLVGGVAFF
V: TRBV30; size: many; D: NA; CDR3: CAWRRDGWDEQFF
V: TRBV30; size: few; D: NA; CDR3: CAWSGGTKENYGYTF
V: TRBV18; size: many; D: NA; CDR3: CASSPPIAGSLGTDTQYF
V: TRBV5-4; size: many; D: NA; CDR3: CASSREPIETQYF
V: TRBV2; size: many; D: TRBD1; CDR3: CASSERRGQGAKLFF
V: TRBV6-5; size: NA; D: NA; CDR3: CASKAGPLRYGYTF
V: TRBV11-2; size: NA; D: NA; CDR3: CASSFGHQETQYF
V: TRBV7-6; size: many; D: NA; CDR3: CASGLSGPYNEQFF
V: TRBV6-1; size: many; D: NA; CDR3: CASSERQGVTYEQYF
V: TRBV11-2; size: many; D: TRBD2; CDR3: CASSLRPGGRTYNEQFF
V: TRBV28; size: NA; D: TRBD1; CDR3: CASSQQTGGPETQYF
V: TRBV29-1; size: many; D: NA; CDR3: CSARGVGPSGNTIYF
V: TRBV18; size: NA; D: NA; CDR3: CASSLRGNEAFF